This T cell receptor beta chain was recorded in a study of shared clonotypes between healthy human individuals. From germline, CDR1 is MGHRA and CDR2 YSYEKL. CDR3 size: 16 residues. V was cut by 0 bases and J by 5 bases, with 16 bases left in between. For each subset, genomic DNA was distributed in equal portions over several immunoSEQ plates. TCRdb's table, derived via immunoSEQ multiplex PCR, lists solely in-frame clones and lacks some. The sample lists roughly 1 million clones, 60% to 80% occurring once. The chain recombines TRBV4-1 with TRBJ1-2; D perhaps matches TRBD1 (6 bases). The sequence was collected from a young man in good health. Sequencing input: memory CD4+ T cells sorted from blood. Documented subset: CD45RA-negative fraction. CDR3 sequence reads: CASSQDHNGGWYGYTF. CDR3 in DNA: TGCGCCAGCAGCCAAGATCATAATGGGGGCTGGTATGGCTACACCTTC.